This note documents a single T cell receptor (beta chain) sequence. This entry belongs to a study of cytomegalovirus exposure and HLA in healthy donors. The CDR3 sequence is 15 residues long. Researchers ran the PCR with 60 Vbeta and 13 Jbeta primers. Assay: immunoSEQ multiplex PCR; the TCRdb copy retains only in-frame clones and omits some. The data hold 150,000 to 200,000 clones, with nearly 70% observed a single time. The chain recombines TRBV21-1 with TRBJ1-1; TRBD1, the table's D call, was not compared with the DNA. TRBV21-1 is reported as a pseudogene. The clonotype was recovered from a man aged 25 to 40 in good health and CMV-seropositive. The sequenced sample was PBMCs. CDR3 residues: CASSNRNSPGTEAFF. CDR3 in DNA: TGTGCCAGCAGCAATCGCAACAGCCCTGGTACTGAAGCTTTCTTT.